The source of this TCR beta chain is a study of cytomegalovirus exposure and HLA in healthy donors. Germline V gene sequence: CDR1 MNHNS, CDR2 SASEGT. The CDR3 spans 13 residues. V was cut by 10 bases and J by 0 bases, with 12 bases left in between. The PCR had 60 Vbeta and 13 Jbeta primers. Generated by immunoSEQ multiplex PCR, the TCRdb table keeps only in-frame clones and is missing some. The sample records approximately 110,000 clones, under 85% being singletons. Sequencing used PBMCs. V is TRBV6-1 and J is TRBJ1-1; D uncertain. This receptor was obtained from a young man in good health and CMV-seropositive. The CDR3 sequence is CATLYRVNTEAFF. CDR3 DNA: TGTGCCACCCTGTATCGGGTGAACACTGAAGCTTTCTTT.